This TCR beta chain was obtained from a study of blood T cells in healthy people across ages. Study-wide findings and caveats: More naive CD4+ cells and higher diversity marked long-lived donors relative to aged donors.

Trimming removed 5 bases at V and 6 bases at J, with 14 bases between. Germline CDR1 reads SEHNR; CDR2 reads FQNEAQ (reference sequence). This CDR3 has 14 amino acids. A sample-barcoded 5' primer and a J-beta primer mix were used in a second PCR of roughly 7 to 12 cycles. TCRdb ran MiXCR on the 5' RACE reads and lists one entry per CDR3 protein. Of hundreds of thousands of distinct CDR3 sequences in the sample, around a quarter were seen once. This clonotype was observed a few times. Its target is unknown. This sample also belongs to another study, concerning T cells of mothers and their children. Turning to that study: Related mother and child pairs showed slightly greater overlap (not significant) than unrelated pairs did. Sequencing revealed no T cell clones that were persistent and microchimeric.

Sequencing was carried out using blood. V usage is TRBV7-9 and J usage is TRBJ2-4, with a weak D call TRBD2 (5 bases). The clonotype comes from a boy between 2 and 10 years old in good health. CDR3 region: CASSRDRDGNIQYF. For the CDR3, the DNA is TGTGCCAGCAGCCGAGACCGGGATGGAAACATTCAGTACTTC. The full variable domain, with the rest looked up from reference TRBV7-9 and TRBJ2-4, is DTGVSQNPRHKITKRGQNVTFRCDPISEHNRLYWYRQTLGQGPEFLTYFQNEAQLEKSRLLSDRFSAERPKGSFSTLEIQRTEQGDSAMYLCASSRDRDGNIQYFGAGTRLSVL.